This TCR beta chain stems from a study of neoadjuvant nivolumab and ipilimumab in lung cancer. Overall study findings and caveats: From pretherapy to surgery, tumor richness and clonality rose with dual therapy.

The assay was immunoSEQ multiplex PCR, and TCRdb's table has in-frame clones only and misses some. The table has just under 4,000 clones, 79% seen once; the top ten hold around 4.8%. This clone appeared once. What it binds is not known. Germline V lookup: CDR1 PRHDT, CDR2 FYEKMQ (reference sequence). V shed 3 bases, J shed 4 bases, and the junction held 3 bases outside the gene matches. There are 14 residues in the CDR3. This TCR was sampled from an adult with non-small cell lung cancer. The sequences come from peripheral blood, collected after neoadjuvant nivolumab, alone or with ipilimumab, at or shortly before surgery. This chain links TRBV13 with TRBJ2-1; TRBD1 matches 7 bases. CDR3 amino acids: CASSFRGPYNEQFF. The CDR3 region has the DNA TGTGCCAGCAGCTTTAGGGGGCCGTACAATGAGCAGTTCTTC.